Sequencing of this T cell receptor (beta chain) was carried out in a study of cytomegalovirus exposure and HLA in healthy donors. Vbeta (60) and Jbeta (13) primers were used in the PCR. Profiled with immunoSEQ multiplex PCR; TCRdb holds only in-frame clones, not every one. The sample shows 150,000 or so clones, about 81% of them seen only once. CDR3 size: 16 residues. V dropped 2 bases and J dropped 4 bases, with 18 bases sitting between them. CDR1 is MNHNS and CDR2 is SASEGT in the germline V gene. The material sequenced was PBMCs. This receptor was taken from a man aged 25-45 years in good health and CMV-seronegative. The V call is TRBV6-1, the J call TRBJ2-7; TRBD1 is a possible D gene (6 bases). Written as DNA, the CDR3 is TGTGCCAGCAGTGAACCGAATCGCAGGGGTAGATACGAGCAGTACTTC. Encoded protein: CASSEPNRRGRYEQYF.